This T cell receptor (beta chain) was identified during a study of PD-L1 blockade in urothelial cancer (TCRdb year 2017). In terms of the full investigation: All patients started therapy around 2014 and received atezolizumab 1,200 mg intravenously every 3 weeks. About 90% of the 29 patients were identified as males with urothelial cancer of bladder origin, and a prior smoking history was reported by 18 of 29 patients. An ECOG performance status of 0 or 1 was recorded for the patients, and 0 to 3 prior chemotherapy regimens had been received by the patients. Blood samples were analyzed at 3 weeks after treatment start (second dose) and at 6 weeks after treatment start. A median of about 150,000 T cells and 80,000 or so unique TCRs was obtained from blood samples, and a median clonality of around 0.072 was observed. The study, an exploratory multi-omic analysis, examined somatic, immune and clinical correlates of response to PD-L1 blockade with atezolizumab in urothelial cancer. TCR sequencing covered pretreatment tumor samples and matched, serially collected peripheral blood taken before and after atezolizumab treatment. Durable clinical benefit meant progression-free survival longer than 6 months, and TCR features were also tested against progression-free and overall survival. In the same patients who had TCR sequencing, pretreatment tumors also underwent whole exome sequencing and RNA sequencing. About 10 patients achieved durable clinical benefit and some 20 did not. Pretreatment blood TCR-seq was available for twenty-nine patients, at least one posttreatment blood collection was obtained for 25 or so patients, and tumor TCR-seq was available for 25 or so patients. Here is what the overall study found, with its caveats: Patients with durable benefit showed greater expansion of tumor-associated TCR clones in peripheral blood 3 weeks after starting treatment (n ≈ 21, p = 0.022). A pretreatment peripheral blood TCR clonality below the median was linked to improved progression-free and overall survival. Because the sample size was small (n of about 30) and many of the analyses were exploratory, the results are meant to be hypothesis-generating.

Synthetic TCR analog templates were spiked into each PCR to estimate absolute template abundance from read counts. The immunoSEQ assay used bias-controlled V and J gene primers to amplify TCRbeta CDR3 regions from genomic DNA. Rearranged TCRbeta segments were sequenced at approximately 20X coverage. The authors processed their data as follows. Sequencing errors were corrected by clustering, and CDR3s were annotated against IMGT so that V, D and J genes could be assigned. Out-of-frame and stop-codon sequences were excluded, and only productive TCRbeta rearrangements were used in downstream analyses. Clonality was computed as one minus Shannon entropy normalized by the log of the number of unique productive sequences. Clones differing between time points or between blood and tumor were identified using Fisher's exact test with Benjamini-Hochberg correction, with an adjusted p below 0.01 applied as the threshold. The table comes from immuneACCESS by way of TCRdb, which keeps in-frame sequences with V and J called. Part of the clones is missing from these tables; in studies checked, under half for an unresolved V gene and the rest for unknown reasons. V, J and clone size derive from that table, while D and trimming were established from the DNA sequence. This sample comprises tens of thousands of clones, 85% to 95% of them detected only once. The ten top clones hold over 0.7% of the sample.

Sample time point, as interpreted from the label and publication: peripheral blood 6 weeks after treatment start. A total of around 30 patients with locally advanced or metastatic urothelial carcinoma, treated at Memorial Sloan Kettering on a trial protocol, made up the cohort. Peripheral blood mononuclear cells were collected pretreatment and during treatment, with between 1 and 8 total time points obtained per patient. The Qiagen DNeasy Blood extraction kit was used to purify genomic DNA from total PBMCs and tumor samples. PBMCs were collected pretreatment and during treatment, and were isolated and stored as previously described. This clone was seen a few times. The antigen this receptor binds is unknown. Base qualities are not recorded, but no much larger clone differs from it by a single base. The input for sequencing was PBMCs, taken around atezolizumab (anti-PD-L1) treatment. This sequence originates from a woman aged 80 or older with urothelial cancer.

The DNA sequence is TGCGCCAGCAGGCAGGGCCCCTATAGCAATCAGCCCCAGCATTTT. Its translation is CASRQGPYSNQPQHF. The rearranged segments are TRBV5-1 and TRBJ1-5; a weak D assignment points to TRBD1 (5 bases agree). V is reduced by 5 bases and J by 0 bases, leaving a spacing of 12 bases between them. The germline V gene sets CDR1 to SGHRS and CDR2 to YFSETQ. The CDR3 holds 15 amino acids from the cysteine to the phenylalanine. This entry keeps only the CDR3 DNA: 45 bases, framed from base 1.